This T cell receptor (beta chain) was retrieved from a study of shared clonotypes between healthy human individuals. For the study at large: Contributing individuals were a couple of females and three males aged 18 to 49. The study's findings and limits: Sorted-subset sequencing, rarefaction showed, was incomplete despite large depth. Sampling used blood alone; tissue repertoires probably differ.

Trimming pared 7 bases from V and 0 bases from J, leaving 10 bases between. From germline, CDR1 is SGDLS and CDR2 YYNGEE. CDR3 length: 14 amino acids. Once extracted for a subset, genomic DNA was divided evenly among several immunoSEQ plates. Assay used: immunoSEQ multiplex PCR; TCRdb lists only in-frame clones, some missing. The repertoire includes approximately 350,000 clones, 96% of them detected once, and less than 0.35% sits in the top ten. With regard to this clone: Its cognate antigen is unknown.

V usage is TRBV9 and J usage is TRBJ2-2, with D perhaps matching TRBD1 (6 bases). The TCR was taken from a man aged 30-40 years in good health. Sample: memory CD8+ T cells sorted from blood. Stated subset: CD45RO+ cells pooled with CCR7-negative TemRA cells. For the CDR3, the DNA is TGTGCCAGCGGGACATCCACGAACACCGGGGAGCTGTTTTTT. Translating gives CASGTSTNTGELFF.